Below are 19 T cell receptor beta chains sequenced from a single sample in a study of blood T cell repertoires in COVID-19. Here immunoSEQ multiplex PCR was the method, and the copy in TCRdb shows in-frame clones only, minus some. The repertoire includes 95,000 to 100,000 clones, 85% of them detected once, and less than 2% sits in the top ten. The sample consisted of peripheral blood. The receptors come from a woman between 65 and 79 years old with active or convalescent COVID-19.

The chain combines TRBV3-1 (or the pseudogene TRBV3-2) with TRBJ1-5; the match to TRBD1 covers 9 bases. CDR1 is LGHDT and CDR2 is YNNKEL in the germline V gene (reference sequence). The CDR3 covers 17 residues. After removal of 1 base from V and 4 bases from J, the junction contained 8 bases not matched to a gene. CDR3 region: CASSQVMEGTGNQPQHF. Here the CDR3 DNA reads TGTGCCAGCAGCCAAGTAATGGAGGGGACAGGGAATCAGCCCCAGCATTTT.

The rearrangement uses TRBV18 and TRBJ1-1; no reliable D call. V was pared by 1 base and J by 3 bases, with 18 bases between. The CDR3 covers 17 residues. Germline CDR1 and CDR2: KGHSH and LQKENI. CDR3 loop: CASSPRESGMRDTEAFF. CDR3 DNA: TGTGCCAGCTCACCACGCGAATCGGGGATGAGGGACACTGAAGCTTTCTTT.

This chain links TRBV20-1 with TRBJ2-5; D uncertain. V lost 1 base and J 9 bases, leaving 9 bases between the germline ends. This CDR3 has 11 amino acids. In germline, CDR1 is DFQATT, CDR2 SNEGSKA (reference sequence). CDR3 loop: CSARVGGAQYF. The DNA of the CDR3 is TGCAGTGCTAGAGTGGGTGGAGCCCAGTACTTC.

J is TRBJ1-6 and V is TRBV6-2 or TRBV6-3, with 7 bases fitting TRBD1. V dropped 5 bases and J dropped 4; count of bases not matched to a gene: 2. This CDR3 is 14 amino acids long. From germline, CDR1 is MNHEY and CDR2 SVGEGT. The CDR3 DNA reads as TGTGCCAGCAGTCAGACAGGGTATAATTCACCCCTCCACTTT. Amino acids: CASSQTGYNSPLHF.

J is TRBJ2-5 and V is TRBV6-6, with D possibly TRBD2 on 7 matching bases. The CDR3 loop spans 17 amino acids. Per the germline V gene, CDR1 is MNHNY and CDR2 is SVGAGI (reference sequence). V was pared by 5 bases and J by 1 base, with 20 bases between. The CDR3 region is CASSRTSGGGLQETQYF. CDR3 in DNA: TGTGCCAGCAGTCGCACTTCTGGCGGGGGCCTCCAAGAGACCCAGTACTTC.

The chain recombines TRBV5-4 with TRBJ2-1; D is possibly TRBD1 (6 bases). Germline CDR1 and CDR2: SGHNT and YYREEE (reference sequence). This CDR3 is built from 13 residues. The ends were cut back, 2 bases at V and 5 bases at J, with 8 bases in the middle. As DNA, the CDR3 is TGTGCCAGCAGCTTTGACAGGCACAATGAGCAGTTCTTC. Protein: CASSFDRHNEQFF.

The rearrangement joins TRBV2 to TRBJ2-4, with TRBD2 identical over 7 bases. CDR3 size: 16 residues. CDR1 and CDR2 from the germline V gene are SNHLY and FYNNEI. The V gene end was trimmed by 2 bases and the J gene end by 1 base; junction bases not matched to a gene: 5. DNA of the CDR3: TGTGCCAGCAGTGAAAGGCTAGCGGACGCCAAAAACATTCAGTACTTC. Translating it yields CASSERLADAKNIQYF. Together with reference TRBV2 and TRBJ2-4, the CDR3 gives the full variable domain: EPEVTQTPSHQVTQMGQEVILRCVPISNHLYFYWYRQILGQKVEFLVSFYNNEISEKSEIFDDQFSVERPDGSNFTLKIRSTKLEDSAMYFCASSERLADAKNIQYFGAGTRLSVL.

The chain combines TRBV7-9 with TRBJ2-3; 8 bases match TRBD2. The germline CDR1 and CDR2 sequences are SEHNR and FQNEAQ (reference sequence). The CDR3 is 16 residues long. J was trimmed by 3 bases and V by 2 bases; bases with no gene match: 7. CDR3 DNA: TGTGCCAGCAGCTTACGAGCGGGAGAGGTGACAGATACGCAGTATTTT. Its translation is CASSLRAGEVTDTQYF.

This clone was counted between two and nine times. The rearrangement joins TRBV9 to TRBJ1-3; the D gene is possibly TRBD1 (6 bases). V lost 4 bases, J lost 0 bases, and 17 bases lay in between. CDR3 length: 17 amino acids. Germline CDR1 reads SGDLS; CDR2 reads YYNGEE. CDR3 residues: CASSLFDRFGSGNTIYF. CDR3 nucleotide sequence: TGTGCCAGCAGCCTGTTCGACAGGTTCGGCTCTGGAAACACCATATATTTT.

The chain carries TRBV5-1 and TRBJ2-3; maybe TRBD1 (6 bases). V gave up 3 bases and J gave up 0 bases, with 14 bases separating them. This CDR3 region has 16 residues. Per germline, CDR1 SGHRS and CDR2 YFSETQ. The CDR3 is CASSSQGFGSTDTQYF. The CDR3 DNA reads TGCGCCAGCAGCTCACAGGGATTCGGTAGCACAGATACGCAGTATTTT.

J is TRBJ2-1 and V is TRBV11-3, with TRBD2 matching over 8 bases. The CDR3 loop spans 15 amino acids. The V and J ends lost 5 bases and 3 bases, in that order; junction bases with no gene match: 6. Germline lookup yields CDR1 SGHNT and CDR2 YENEEA. The CDR3, as DNA: TGTGCCAGCAGCCTAGCTAGCGGGTACTACAATGAGCAGTTCTTC. It yields the protein CASSLASGYYNEQFF.

CDR3 amino acids: CATSEPGTYEQYF. CDR3 bases: TGTGCCACCAGTGAACCAGGAACCTACGAGCAGTACTTC. The rearrangement links TRBV24-1 to TRBJ2-7; no reliable D call. The CDR3 covers 13 residues. Looked up from germline, CDR1 is KGHDR and CDR2 is SFDVKD. Trimming stripped 4 bases from V and 2 bases from J, with 8 bases between.

This clone has a single count. The chain is built from TRBV25-1 and TRBJ1-6, with 7 bases fitting TRBD1. With 3 bases clipped from V and 4 bases from J, the junction kept 3 bases outside the gene matches. Germline lookup yields CDR1 MGHDK and CDR2 SYGVNS. The length of the CDR3 is 15 residues. This CDR3 is CASSETGIYNSPLHF. The CDR3 DNA reads TGTGCCAGCAGTGAGACAGGGATATATAATTCACCCCTCCACTTT.

The chain employs TRBV19 and TRBJ1-2; 8 nucleotides align to TRBD1. Germline V gene sequence: CDR1 LNHDA, CDR2 SQIVND (reference sequence). Unmatched junction bases numbered 6, after V lost 4 bases and J lost 5 bases. This CDR3 is 14 amino acids long. The CDR3, as DNA: TGTGCCAGTAGTAGCCTGGACAGGGTATATGGCTACACCTTC. Encoded protein: CASSSLDRVYGYTF.

The CDR3 region is CASSFQVNYGYTF. The CDR3 coding sequence is TGTGCCAGCAGTTTCCAGGTTAACTATGGCTACACCTTC. The gene calls are TRBV6-5 and TRBJ1-2; no definite D call. CDR1 is MNHEY, CDR2 SVGAGI, per germline. V lost 4 bases to trimming and J lost 1 base, with 7 bases between them. The CDR3 is 13 residues long.

This clone was recorded a few times. The chain has TRBV12-2 and TRBJ2-7; the table's D call of TRBD2 was not tested on the DNA. TRBV12-2 is a known pseudogene. The CDR3 is 20 amino acids. CDR3 nucleotide sequence: TGTGCAAGTCGCTTACTTTTCGGGACTAGCGGGAGTAGGCCCTCCTACGAGCAGTACTTC. Protein sequence: CASRLLFGTSGSRPSYEQYF.

V usage is TRBV16 and J usage is TRBJ2-1; 12 positions agree with TRBD2. The CDR3 sequence is 15 residues long. Germline CDR1 and CDR2: KGHSY and FQNENV. V was pared by 1 base and J by 6 bases, with 1 base of the junction left unmatched. In DNA, the CDR3 is TGTGCCAGCAGCCAATGGACTAGCGGGATCAATGAGCAGTTCTTC. Amino acid sequence: CASSQWTSGINEQFF.

V gene TRBV24-1 combines with J gene TRBJ1-5; D uncertain. Between the trimmed V and J ends, which lost 5 bases and 2 bases, there was a span of 12 bases. Germline lookup yields CDR1 KGHDR and CDR2 SFDVKD. There are 15 residues in the CDR3. This CDR3 reads CATSGAGWGNQPQHF. CDR3 nucleotide sequence: TGTGCCACCAGTGGGGCGGGTTGGGGCAATCAGCCCCAGCATTTT.

V is TRBV7-2 and J is TRBJ2-3, with a weak D call TRBD2 (6 bases). Germline V gene lookup returns CDR1 SGHTA and CDR2 FQGNSA. V was shortened by 5 bases and J by 6 bases, with 12 bases between the two germline ends. This CDR3 has 13 amino acids. CDR3 protein: CASSQLGRDTQYF. In DNA, the CDR3 is TGTGCCAGCAGCCAACTAGGGAGGGATACGCAGTATTTT.